This is a list of T cell receptor beta chains from one sample in a study of glioma-infiltrating T cells. TCRdb re-analysed the multiplex PCR reads in MiXCR, keeping a single row per CDR3 protein. Of around 130,000 distinct CDR3 sequences listed, 24% are singletons. Sequenced sample: glioma tissue, nonneoplastic brain tissue, or PBMCs (not recorded which). These receptors came from a human donor with low-grade glioma or glioblastoma, undergoing nonglioma brain surgery, or in good health (not recorded which). Both conserved end residues are part of each CDR3. The D gene is left open where the match is weak. Not all rows give a size; the values are once, few, many and, for expanded clones, a class.

CDR3 DNA: TGTGCCAGCAGTTTGTTCGGGCCTGGCGACCCTGAAGCTTTCTTT
CDR3 protein: CASSLFGPGDPEAFF
CDR3 length: 15
J gene: TRBJ1-1
D gene: NA
clone size: few
V gene: TRBV12-3/TRBV12-4

CDR3 DNA: TGTGCCAGCAGCCCCGTCTACACTGAAGCTTTCTTT
CDR3 protein: CASSPVYTEAFF
CDR3 length: 12
J gene: TRBJ1-1
D gene: NA
clone size: few
V gene: TRBV11-3

CDR3 DNA: TGTGCCAGTATAAAGGGGACTGGAAACACCATATATTTT
CDR3 protein: CASIKGTGNTIYF
CDR3 length: 13
J gene: TRBJ1-3
D gene: NA
clone size: few
V gene: TRBV19

CDR3 DNA: TGTGCCAGCAGTGAAGGGTGGGCGCTCCAAGAGACCCAGTACTTC
CDR3 protein: CASSEGWALQETQYF
CDR3 length: 15
J gene: TRBJ2-5
D gene: NA
clone size: few
V gene: TRBV6-1

CDR3 DNA: TGTGCCTGGAGTGTAACAGGGGTCAATCAGCCCCAGCATTTT
CDR3 protein: CAWSVTGVNQPQHF
CDR3 length: 14
J gene: TRBJ1-5
D gene: TRBD1
clone size: NA
V gene: TRBV30

CDR3 DNA: TGCGCCAGCAGCTTGGGCGGGGGAGGGACTGAAGCTTTCTTT
CDR3 protein: CASSLGGGGTEAFF
CDR3 length: 14
J gene: TRBJ1-1
D gene: NA
clone size: once
V gene: TRBV5-1

CDR3 DNA: TGTGCCAGCAGCCCGGATTATAGCAATCAGCCCCAGCATTTT
CDR3 protein: CASSPDYSNQPQHF
CDR3 length: 14
J gene: TRBJ1-5
D gene: NA
clone size: many
V gene: TRBV7-2

CDR3 DNA: TGTGCCAGCAGCCCGGGACCCACCACAGATACGCAGTATTTT
CDR3 protein: CASSPGPTTDTQYF
CDR3 length: 14
J gene: TRBJ2-3
D gene: NA
clone size: NA
V gene: TRBV7-6

CDR3 DNA: TGCGCCAGCCGTCCCAGGGGACAGACCTACAATGAGCAGTTCTTC
CDR3 protein: CASRPRGQTYNEQFF
CDR3 length: 15
J gene: TRBJ2-1
D gene: TRBD1
clone size: NA
V gene: TRBV5-1

CDR3 DNA: TGTGCCAGCAGCGCCGGAGACCGCGCCTACAATGAGCAGTTCTTC
CDR3 protein: CASSAGDRAYNEQFF
CDR3 length: 15
J gene: TRBJ2-1
D gene: NA
clone size: many
V gene: TRBV7-7

CDR3 DNA: TGCAGTGCTAGGGTCGGATCTGCAACTAATGAAAAACTGTTTTTT
CDR3 protein: CSARVGSATNEKLFF
CDR3 length: 15
J gene: TRBJ1-4
D gene: NA
clone size: few
V gene: TRBV20-1

CDR3 DNA: TGTGCCACCCGAGGAGGGGGCAGGGGCAATGAGCAGTTCTTC
CDR3 protein: CATRGGGRGNEQFF
CDR3 length: 14
J gene: TRBJ2-1
D gene: NA
clone size: NA
V gene: TRBV25-1

CDR3 DNA: TGTGCCAGCAGTCCAGAGAGGGGGGCAACTAATGAAAAACTGTTTTTT
CDR3 protein: CASSPERGATNEKLFF
CDR3 length: 16
J gene: TRBJ1-4
D gene: NA
clone size: few
V gene: TRBV28

CDR3 DNA: TGTGCCAGCTCACCAACCCTAGCGGTTACTACTAGCACAGATACGCAGTATTTT
CDR3 protein: CASSPTLAVTTSTDTQYF
CDR3 length: 18
J gene: TRBJ2-3
D gene: TRBD2
clone size: NA
V gene: TRBV27

CDR3 DNA: TGCGCCAGCAATCGTAGGAGACAGGGACATGAGACCCAGTACTTC
CDR3 protein: CASNRRRQGHETQYF
CDR3 length: 15
J gene: TRBJ2-5
D gene: TRBD1
clone size: NA
V gene: TRBV10-2

CDR3 DNA: TGCAGTGCTAGTAGAACAGGGAACTGGGGCACTGAAGCTTTCTTT
CDR3 protein: CSASRTGNWGTEAFF
CDR3 length: 15
J gene: TRBJ1-1
D gene: NA
clone size: NA
V gene: TRBV20-1

CDR3 DNA: TGTGCCAGCAGCCAAGATCCAAGGAGAGAAGCTTTCTTT
CDR3 protein: CASSQDPRREAFF
CDR3 length: 13
J gene: TRBJ1-1
D gene: NA
clone size: NA
V gene: TRBV14

CDR3 DNA: TGTGCCAGCAGCCAAAATCTTAGGAGCAATGAAAAACTGTTTTTT
CDR3 protein: CASSQNLRSNEKLFF
CDR3 length: 15
J gene: TRBJ1-4
D gene: NA
clone size: NA
V gene: TRBV14

CDR3 DNA: TGTGCCAGCAGCTTAAGGGACAGGGAGGGGGCTGAAGCTTTCTTT
CDR3 protein: CASSLRDREGAEAFF
CDR3 length: 15
J gene: TRBJ1-1
D gene: TRBD1
clone size: many
V gene: TRBV7-8

CDR3 DNA: TGTGTCAGCAGGGCGGGTAACATTCAGTACTTC
CDR3 protein: CVSRAGNIQYF
CDR3 length: 11
J gene: TRBJ2-4
D gene: NA
clone size: NA
V gene: TRBV6-2/TRBV6-3

CDR3 DNA: TGTGCCAGCCTCCCCTGGGGTATCGGTGAGCAGTTCTTC
CDR3 protein: CASLPWGIGEQFF
CDR3 length: 13
J gene: TRBJ2-1
D gene: NA
clone size: many
V gene: TRBV6-1

CDR3 DNA: TGCGCCAGCAGCCAAGGGCTAGCGCGGAGTAATGAGCAGTTCTTC
CDR3 protein: CASSQGLARSNEQFF
CDR3 length: 15
J gene: TRBJ2-1
D gene: NA
clone size: NA
V gene: TRBV4-1

CDR3 DNA: TGTGCCAGCAGTTTGACAGGTCCTAGCACAGATACGCAGTATTTT
CDR3 protein: CASSLTGPSTDTQYF
CDR3 length: 15
J gene: TRBJ2-3
D gene: NA
clone size: NA
V gene: TRBV28

CDR3 DNA: TGTGCCAGCAGCTTAGCCCCCGGCGAAGCTTTCTTT
CDR3 protein: CASSLAPGEAFF
CDR3 length: 12
J gene: TRBJ1-1
D gene: NA
clone size: NA
V gene: TRBV7-3

CDR3 DNA: TGTGCTAGCAGCTTACAGCCCCCGGGACAGGGCCCAGATACGCAGTATTTT
CDR3 protein: CASSLQPPGQGPDTQYF
CDR3 length: 17
J gene: TRBJ2-3
D gene: TRBD1
clone size: many
V gene: TRBV7-7

CDR3 DNA: TGTGCCAGCAGTGATCCACCCACAGATACGCAGTATTTT
CDR3 protein: CASSDPPTDTQYF
CDR3 length: 13
J gene: TRBJ2-3
D gene: NA
clone size: NA
V gene: TRBV6-4

CDR3 DNA: TGCAGTGCTCCGACAACCCAAGGTTACAATGAGCAGTTCTTC
CDR3 protein: CSAPTTQGYNEQFF
CDR3 length: 14
J gene: TRBJ2-1
D gene: NA
clone size: many
V gene: TRBV20-1

CDR3 DNA: TGCGCCAGCAGCCAATCCAGGGTAGGAACTGAAGCTTTCTTT
CDR3 protein: CASSQSRVGTEAFF
CDR3 length: 14
J gene: TRBJ1-1
D gene: NA
clone size: many
V gene: TRBV4-1

CDR3 DNA: TGTGCCAGCAGTCAGAGTCTGTACCAAGAGACCCAGTACTTC
CDR3 protein: CASSQSLYQETQYF
CDR3 length: 14
J gene: TRBJ2-5
D gene: NA
clone size: many
V gene: TRBV6-1

CDR3 DNA: TGTGCCAGCAGTTGGGACGGAAACTATGGCTACACCTTC
CDR3 protein: CASSWDGNYGYTF
CDR3 length: 13
J gene: TRBJ1-2
D gene: NA
clone size: many
V gene: TRBV6-1

CDR3 DNA: TGCGCCAGCAGCTCCCAACTAGCGGGGGTTAACAATGAGCAGTTCTTC
CDR3 protein: CASSSQLAGVNNEQFF
CDR3 length: 16
J gene: TRBJ2-1
D gene: TRBD2
clone size: few
V gene: TRBV5-1

CDR3 DNA: TGTGCCATACCGGGACAGGAAGAGACCCAGTACTTC
CDR3 protein: CAIPGQEETQYF
CDR3 length: 12
J gene: TRBJ2-5
D gene: TRBD1
clone size: few
V gene: TRBV2

CDR3 DNA: TGTGCCAGGAGGGAGGGGTACAATGAGCAGTTCTTC
CDR3 protein: CARREGYNEQFF
CDR3 length: 12
J gene: TRBJ2-1
D gene: TRBD2
clone size: NA
V gene: TRBV2

CDR3 DNA: TGTGCCAGCAGTCTCAGGACAGGGGAAGATACGCAGTATTTT
CDR3 protein: CASSLRTGEDTQYF
CDR3 length: 14
J gene: TRBJ2-3
D gene: TRBD1
clone size: NA
V gene: TRBV12-3/TRBV12-4

CDR3 DNA: TGTGCCAGCAGTCCCGCGGATCGTCGCTACACCTTC
CDR3 protein: CASSPADRRYTF
CDR3 length: 12
J gene: TRBJ1-2
D gene: NA
clone size: NA
V gene: TRBV4-2

CDR3 DNA: TGTGCCAGCAGCTTAATCGAGACCCAGTACTTC
CDR3 protein: CASSLIETQYF
CDR3 length: 11
J gene: TRBJ2-5
D gene: NA
clone size: many
V gene: TRBV11-2

CDR3 DNA: TGTGCCAGCAACACAGGGGTCTATGGCTACACCTTC
CDR3 protein: CASNTGVYGYTF
CDR3 length: 12
J gene: TRBJ1-2
D gene: TRBD1
clone size: few
V gene: TRBV28

CDR3 DNA: TGTGCCAGCAGCTTAGTCGGGGGCCTCTCCTACAATGAGCAGTTCTTC
CDR3 protein: CASSLVGGLSYNEQFF
CDR3 length: 16
J gene: TRBJ2-1
D gene: NA
clone size: few
V gene: TRBV11-3